This note documents a single T cell receptor beta chain sequence. The CDR3 consists of 15 residues. Germline CDR1 SGHTA, CDR2 FQGNSA. V lost 5 bases, J lost 1 base, and 15 bases lay in between. TCRdb called the RT-PCR reads again in MiXCR, with one record for every CDR3 protein. The table includes about 960,000 distinct CDR3 sequences, roughly 18% detected once. The data were taken from a study of patients and donors after allogeneic stem cell transplantation. The TCR originated in a human donor who was either an allogeneic HSCT recipient or a stem cell or donor lymphocyte infusion donor (not recorded which). It is not recorded whose cells these are; they may come from a transplant donor. Sequenced: blood, either unsorted or a sorted T cell fraction (not recorded which). This rearrangement joins TRBV7-2 to TRBJ2-7; D assignment may be TRBD1 or TRBD2 (5 bases each). As DNA, the CDR3 is TGTGCCAGCAGCGTAGACGGGGCAGGGTCCTACGAGCAGTACTTC. This translates into CASSVDGAGSYEQYF.